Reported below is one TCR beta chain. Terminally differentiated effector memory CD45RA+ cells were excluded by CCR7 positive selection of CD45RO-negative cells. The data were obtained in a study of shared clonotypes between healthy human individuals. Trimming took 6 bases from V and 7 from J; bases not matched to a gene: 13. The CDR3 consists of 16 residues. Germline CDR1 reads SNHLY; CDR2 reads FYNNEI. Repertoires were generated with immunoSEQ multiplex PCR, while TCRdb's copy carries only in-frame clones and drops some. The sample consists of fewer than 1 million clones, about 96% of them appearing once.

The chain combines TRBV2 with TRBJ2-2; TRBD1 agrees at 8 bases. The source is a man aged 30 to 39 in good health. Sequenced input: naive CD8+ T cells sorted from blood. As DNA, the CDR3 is TGTGCCAGCAGAGCGCCGGCAACAGGGGGTTTCGGGGAGCTGTTTTTT. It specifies CASRAPATGGFGELFF.